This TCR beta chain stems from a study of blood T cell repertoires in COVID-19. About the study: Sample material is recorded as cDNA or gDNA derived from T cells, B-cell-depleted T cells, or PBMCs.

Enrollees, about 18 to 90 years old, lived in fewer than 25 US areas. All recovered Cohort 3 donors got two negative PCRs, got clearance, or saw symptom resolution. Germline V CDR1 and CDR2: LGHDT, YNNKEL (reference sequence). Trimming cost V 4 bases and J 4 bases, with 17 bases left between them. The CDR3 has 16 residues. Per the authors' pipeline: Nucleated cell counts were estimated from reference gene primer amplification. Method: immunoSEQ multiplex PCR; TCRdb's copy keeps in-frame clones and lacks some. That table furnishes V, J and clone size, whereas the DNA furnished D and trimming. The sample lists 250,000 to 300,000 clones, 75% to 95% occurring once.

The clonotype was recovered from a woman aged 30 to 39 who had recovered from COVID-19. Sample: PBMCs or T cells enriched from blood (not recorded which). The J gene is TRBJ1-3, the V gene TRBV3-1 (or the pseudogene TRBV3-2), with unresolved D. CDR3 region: CASSPLSGWRGNTIYF. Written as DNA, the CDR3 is TGTGCCAGCAGCCCCCTGAGTGGCTGGAGGGGAAACACCATATATTTT.